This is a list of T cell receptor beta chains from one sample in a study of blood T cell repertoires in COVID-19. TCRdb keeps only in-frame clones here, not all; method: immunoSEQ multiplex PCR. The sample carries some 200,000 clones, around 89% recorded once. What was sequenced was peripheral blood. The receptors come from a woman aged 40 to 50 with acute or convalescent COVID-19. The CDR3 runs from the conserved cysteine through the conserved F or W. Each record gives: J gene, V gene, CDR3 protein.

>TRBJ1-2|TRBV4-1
CASRSPGQLYGYTF
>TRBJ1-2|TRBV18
CASSLDRGHGGYTF
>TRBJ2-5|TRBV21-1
CAPGEGRVPQETQYF
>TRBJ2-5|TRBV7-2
CASSSSGVGKTQYF
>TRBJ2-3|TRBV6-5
CASSYSQGTSDTQYF
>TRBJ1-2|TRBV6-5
CASSYSTGNYGYTF
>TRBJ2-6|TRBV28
CASSPRTGFERSSGANVLTF
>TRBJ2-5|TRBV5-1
CASSFRETQYF
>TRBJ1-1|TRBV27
CASSPQVGNTEAFF
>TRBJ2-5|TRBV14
CASSQGLAGFETQYF
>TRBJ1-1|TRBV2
CASSRDSWGTEAFF
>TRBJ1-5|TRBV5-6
CASSFFQTGGGNQPQHF
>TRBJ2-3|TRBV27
CASSSSDSTDTQYF
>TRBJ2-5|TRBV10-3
CAISDPGTVSSETQYF
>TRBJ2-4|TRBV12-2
CASRSGGRVEAKNIQYF
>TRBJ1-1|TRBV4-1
CASTRGTTNTEAFF
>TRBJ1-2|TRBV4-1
CASSQADRGLANYGYTF
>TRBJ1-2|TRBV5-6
CASSLNTGGRRGYTF
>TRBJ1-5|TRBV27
CASSLTAVDQPQHF
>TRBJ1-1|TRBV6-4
CASSSDRAGTEAFF
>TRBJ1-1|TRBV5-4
CASSFGGVTEAFF
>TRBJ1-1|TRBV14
CASSALGGATEAFF
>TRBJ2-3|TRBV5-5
CASSLLPGGTDTQYF
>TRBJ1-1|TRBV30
CAWSGGEFSEAFF
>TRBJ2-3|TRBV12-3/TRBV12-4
CATSRITDTQYF
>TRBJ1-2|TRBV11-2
CASSERGRSYGYTF
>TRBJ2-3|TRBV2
CASSTSLTSGGADTQYF
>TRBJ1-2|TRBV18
CASSPDRIDGYTF
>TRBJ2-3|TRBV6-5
CASQWASGGTDTQYF
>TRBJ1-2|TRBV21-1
CASSKKNLGLSPYGYTF
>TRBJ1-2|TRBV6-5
CASRIGEGYGYTF
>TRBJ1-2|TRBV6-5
CASNTGGNSNYGYTF
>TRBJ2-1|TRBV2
CASGELAGLSYNEQFF
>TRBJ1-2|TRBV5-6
CASSLAGTNTRGYTF
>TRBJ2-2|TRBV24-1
CATNPRGEGHTGELFF
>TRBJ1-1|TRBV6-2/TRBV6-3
CASSYFRGRPEAFF
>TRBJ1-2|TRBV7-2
CASSLGSTDTYGYTF
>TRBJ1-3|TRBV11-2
CASSLFWADSGNTIYF
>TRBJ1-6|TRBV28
CASSTPDRFNSPLHF